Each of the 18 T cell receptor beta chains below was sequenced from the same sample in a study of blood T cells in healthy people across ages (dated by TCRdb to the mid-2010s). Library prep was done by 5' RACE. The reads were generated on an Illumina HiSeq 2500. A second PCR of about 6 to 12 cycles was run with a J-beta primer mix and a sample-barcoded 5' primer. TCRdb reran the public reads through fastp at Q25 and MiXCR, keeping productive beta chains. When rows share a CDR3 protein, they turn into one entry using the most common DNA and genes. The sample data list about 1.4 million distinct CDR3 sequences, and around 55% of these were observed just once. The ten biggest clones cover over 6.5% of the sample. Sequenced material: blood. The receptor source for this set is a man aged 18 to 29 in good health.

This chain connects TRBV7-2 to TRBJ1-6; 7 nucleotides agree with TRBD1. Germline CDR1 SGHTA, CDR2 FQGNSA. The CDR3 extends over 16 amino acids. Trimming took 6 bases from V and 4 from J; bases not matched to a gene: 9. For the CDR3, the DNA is TGTGCCAGCAGAACACAGGGGCGGGATTATAATTCACCCCTCCACTTT. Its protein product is CASRTQGRDYNSPLHF.

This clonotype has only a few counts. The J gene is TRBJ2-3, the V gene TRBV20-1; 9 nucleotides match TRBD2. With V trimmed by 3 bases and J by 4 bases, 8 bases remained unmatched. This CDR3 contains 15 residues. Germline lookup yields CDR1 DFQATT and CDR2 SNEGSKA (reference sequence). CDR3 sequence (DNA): TGCAGTGCTAGGGCTCTAGCGGGGACGGCAGATACGCAGTATTTT. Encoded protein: CSARALAGTADTQYF.

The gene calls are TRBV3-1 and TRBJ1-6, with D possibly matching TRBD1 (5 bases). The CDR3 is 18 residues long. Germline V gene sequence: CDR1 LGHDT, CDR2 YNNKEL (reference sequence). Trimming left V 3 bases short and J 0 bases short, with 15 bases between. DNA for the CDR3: TGTGCCAGCAGCCAGGACCGGGACGGCGGCTCCTATAATTCACCCCTCCACTTT. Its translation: CASSQDRDGGSYNSPLHF.

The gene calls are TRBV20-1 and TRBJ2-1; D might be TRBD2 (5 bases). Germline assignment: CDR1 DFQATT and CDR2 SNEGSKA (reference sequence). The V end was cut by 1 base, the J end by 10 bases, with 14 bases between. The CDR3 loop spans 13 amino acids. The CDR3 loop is CSARVYLPGEQFF. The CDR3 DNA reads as TGCAGTGCTAGAGTATATCTGCCGGGAGAGCAGTTCTTC.

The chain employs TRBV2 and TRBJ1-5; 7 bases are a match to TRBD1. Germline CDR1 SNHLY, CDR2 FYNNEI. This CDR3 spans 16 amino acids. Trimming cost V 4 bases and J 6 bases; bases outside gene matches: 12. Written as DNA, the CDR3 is TGTGCCAGCAGTGGGATACAGGGGACACTGGGTCAGCCCCAGCATTTT. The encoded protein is CASSGIQGTLGQPQHF.

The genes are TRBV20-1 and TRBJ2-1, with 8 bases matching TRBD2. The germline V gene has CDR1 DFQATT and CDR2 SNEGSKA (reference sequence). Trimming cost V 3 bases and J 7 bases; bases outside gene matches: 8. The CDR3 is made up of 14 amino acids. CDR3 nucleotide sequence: TGCAGTGCTAGGTCGGGACTAGGGGTAAATGAGCAGTTCTTC. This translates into CSARSGLGVNEQFF.

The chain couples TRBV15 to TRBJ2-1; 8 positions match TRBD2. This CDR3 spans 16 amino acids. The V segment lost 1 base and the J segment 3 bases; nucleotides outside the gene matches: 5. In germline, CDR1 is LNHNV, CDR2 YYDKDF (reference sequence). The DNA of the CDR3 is TGTGCCACCAGCAGAGGTAAGCGGGGGAGCTACAATGAGCAGTTCTTC. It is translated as CATSRGKRGSYNEQFF.

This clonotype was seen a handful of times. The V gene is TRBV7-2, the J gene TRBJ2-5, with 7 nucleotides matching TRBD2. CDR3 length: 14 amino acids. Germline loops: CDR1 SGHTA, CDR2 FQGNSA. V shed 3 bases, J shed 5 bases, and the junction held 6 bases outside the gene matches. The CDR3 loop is CASSLSRGGETQYF. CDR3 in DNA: TGTGCCAGCAGCTTGTCTCGCGGGGGTGAGACCCAGTACTTC.

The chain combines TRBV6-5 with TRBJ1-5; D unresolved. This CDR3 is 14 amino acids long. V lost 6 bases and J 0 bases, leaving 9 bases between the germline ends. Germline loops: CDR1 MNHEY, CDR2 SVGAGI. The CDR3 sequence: CASRRGYSNQPQHF. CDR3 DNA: TGTGCCAGCAGAAGAGGTTATAGCAATCAGCCCCAGCATTTT.

CDR3 sequence (DNA): TGTGCCATCAGTGACCCAGCGGGTTCTAATGAAAAACTGTTTTTT. Residues: CAISDPAGSNEKLFF. The chain has TRBV10-3 and TRBJ1-4, with D unclear. Per the germline V gene, CDR1 is ENHRY and CDR2 is SYGVKD. V gave up 3 bases and J gave up 3 bases, with 11 bases separating them. CDR3 length equals 15 residues.

CDR3 coding DNA: TGCGCCAGCACCCAGGGGACAGGGGCTCACGGGGGCACTGAAGCTTTCTTT. Protein sequence: CASTQGTGAHGGTEAFF. The V gene is TRBV5-1, the J gene TRBJ1-1; 10 bases agree with TRBD1. The CDR3 loop spans 17 amino acids. The V and J ends lost 6 bases and 4 bases, in that order; junction bases with no gene match: 15. Germline V gene lookup returns CDR1 SGHRS and CDR2 YFSETQ.

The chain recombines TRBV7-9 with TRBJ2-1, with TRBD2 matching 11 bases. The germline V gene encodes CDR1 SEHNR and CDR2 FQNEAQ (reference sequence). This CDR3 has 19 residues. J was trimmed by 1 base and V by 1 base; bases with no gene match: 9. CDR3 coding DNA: TGTGCCAGCAGCTTAGATTTCTTGGGACTAGCGGATTCCTACAATGAGCAGTTCTTC. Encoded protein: CASSLDFLGLADSYNEQFF.

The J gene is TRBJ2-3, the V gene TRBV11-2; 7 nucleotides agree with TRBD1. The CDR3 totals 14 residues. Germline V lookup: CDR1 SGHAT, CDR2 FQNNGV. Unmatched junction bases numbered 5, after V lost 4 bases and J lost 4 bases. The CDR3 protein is CASSSFTGADTQYF. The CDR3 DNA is TGTGCCAGCAGCTCCTTTACAGGGGCAGATACGCAGTATTTT.

The CDR3 spells CATLSGSSYNEQYF. Written as DNA, the CDR3 is TGTGCCACATTGAGCGGTTCCTCCTACAATGAGCAGTACTTC. The chain has TRBV27 and TRBJ2-1; a possible D gene is TRBD2 (5 bases). The closer fit of TRBJ2-7 to the DNA end suggests the J call may be wrong. The germline V gene encodes CDR1 MNHEY and CDR2 SMNVEV (reference sequence). This CDR3 is 14 amino acids long.

The CDR3 reads CASSLGGGDGGYTF. Here the CDR3 DNA reads TGTGCCAGCAGTTTAGGAGGGGGCGATGGTGGCTACACCTTC. This rearrangement joins TRBV12-3 or TRBV12-4 to TRBJ1-2; TRBD1 matches at 7 bases. Trimming took 1 base from V and 7 from J; bases not matched to a gene: 6. The CDR3 has 14 amino acids.

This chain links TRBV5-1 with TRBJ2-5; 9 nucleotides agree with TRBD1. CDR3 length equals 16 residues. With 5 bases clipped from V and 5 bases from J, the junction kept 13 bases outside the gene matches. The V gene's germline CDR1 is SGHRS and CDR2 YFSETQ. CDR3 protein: CASRNRATGGEETQYF. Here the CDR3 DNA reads TGCGCCAGCAGAAACCGCGCTACAGGGGGCGAGGAGACCCAGTACTTC.

The CDR3 region has the DNA TGCAGCCTACAGGGGCTGGGGAATGAGCAGTTCTTC. Translated: CSLQGLGNEQFF. The rearrangement joins TRBV29-1 to TRBJ2-1; TRBD1 matches 7 bases. The CDR3 runs 12 residues. CDR1 and CDR2 from the germline V gene are SQVTM and ANQGSEA. Trimming removed 8 bases from V and 7 bases from J; junction bases left unmatched: 8.

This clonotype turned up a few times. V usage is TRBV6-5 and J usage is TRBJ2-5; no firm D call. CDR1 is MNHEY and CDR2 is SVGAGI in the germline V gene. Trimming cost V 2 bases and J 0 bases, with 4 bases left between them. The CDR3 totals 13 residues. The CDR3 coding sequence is TGTGCCAGCAGTTACGGGGACCAAGAGACCCAGTACTTC. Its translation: CASSYGDQETQYF.